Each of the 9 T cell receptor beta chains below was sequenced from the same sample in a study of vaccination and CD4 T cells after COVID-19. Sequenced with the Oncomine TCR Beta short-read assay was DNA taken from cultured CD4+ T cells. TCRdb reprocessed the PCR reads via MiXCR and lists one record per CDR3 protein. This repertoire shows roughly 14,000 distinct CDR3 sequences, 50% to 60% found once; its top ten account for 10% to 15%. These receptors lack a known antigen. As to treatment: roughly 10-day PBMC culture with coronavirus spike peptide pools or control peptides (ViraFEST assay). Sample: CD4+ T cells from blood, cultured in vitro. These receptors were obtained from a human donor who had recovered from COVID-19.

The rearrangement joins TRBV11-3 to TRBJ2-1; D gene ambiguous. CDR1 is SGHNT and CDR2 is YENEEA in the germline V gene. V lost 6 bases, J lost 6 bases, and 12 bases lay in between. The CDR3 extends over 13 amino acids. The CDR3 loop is CASSRSGGNEQFF. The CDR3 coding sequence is TGTGCCAGCAGTAGGAGTGGCGGCAATGAGCAGTTCTTC.

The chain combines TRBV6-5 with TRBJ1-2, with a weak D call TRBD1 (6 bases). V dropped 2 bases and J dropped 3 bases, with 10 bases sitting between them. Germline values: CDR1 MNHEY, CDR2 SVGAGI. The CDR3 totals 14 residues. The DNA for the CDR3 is TGTGCCAGCAGTTACGGCGGACAGTACTATGGCTACACCTTC. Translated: CASSYGGQYYGYTF.

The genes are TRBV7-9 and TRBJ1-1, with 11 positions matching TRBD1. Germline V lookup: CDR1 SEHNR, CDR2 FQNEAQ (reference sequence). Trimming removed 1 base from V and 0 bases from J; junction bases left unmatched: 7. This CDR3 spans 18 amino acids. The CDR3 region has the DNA TGTGCCAGCAGCTTAGGGGACAGGGGGAGAGTGGTGAACACTGAAGCTTTCTTT. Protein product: CASSLGDRGRVVNTEAFF.

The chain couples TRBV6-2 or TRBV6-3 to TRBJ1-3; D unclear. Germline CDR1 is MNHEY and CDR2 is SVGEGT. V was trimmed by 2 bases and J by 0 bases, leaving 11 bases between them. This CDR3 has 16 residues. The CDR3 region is CASSYGQRASGNTIYF. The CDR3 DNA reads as TGTGCCAGCAGTTACGGGCAGAGGGCCTCTGGAAACACCATATATTTT.

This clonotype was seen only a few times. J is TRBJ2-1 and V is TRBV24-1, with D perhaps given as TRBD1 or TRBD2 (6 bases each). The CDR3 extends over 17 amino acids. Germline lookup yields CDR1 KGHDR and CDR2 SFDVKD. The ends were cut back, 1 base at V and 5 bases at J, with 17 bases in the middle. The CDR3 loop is CATSDLYGNGGNNEQFF. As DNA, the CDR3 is TGTGCCACCAGTGATTTATACGGGAACGGGGGCAACAATGAGCAGTTCTTC.

In DNA form, the CDR3 reads TGTGCCAGCGGATACACTGAAGCTTTCTTT. Protein product: CASGYTEAFF. The chain uses TRBV5-8 and TRBJ1-1; D gene uncertain. V was pared by 7 bases and J by 3 bases, with 4 bases between. CDR1 is SGHTS and CDR2 is YDEGEE in the germline V gene. This CDR3 spans 10 amino acids.

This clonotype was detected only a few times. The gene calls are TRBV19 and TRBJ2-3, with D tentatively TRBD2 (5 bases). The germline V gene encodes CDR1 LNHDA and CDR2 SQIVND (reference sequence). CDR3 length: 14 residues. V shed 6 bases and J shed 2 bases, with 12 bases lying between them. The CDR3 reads CASRLGLNTDTQYF. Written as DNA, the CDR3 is TGTGCCAGTAGACTAGGGCTGAACACAGATACGCAGTATTTT.

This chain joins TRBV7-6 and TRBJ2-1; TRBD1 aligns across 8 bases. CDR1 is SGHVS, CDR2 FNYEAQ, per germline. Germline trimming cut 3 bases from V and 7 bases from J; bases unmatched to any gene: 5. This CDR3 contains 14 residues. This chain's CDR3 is CASSLQGARNEQFF. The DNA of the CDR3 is TGTGCCAGCAGCTTGCAGGGGGCGCGGAATGAGCAGTTCTTC.

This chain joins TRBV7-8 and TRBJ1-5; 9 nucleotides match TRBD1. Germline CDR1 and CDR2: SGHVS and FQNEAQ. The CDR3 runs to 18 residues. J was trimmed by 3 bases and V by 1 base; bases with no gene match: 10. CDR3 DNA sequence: TGTGCCAGCAGCTTAGTTCCAGGGACAGGGAGCAACAATCAGCCCCAGCATTTT. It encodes CASSLVPGTGSNNQPQHF.